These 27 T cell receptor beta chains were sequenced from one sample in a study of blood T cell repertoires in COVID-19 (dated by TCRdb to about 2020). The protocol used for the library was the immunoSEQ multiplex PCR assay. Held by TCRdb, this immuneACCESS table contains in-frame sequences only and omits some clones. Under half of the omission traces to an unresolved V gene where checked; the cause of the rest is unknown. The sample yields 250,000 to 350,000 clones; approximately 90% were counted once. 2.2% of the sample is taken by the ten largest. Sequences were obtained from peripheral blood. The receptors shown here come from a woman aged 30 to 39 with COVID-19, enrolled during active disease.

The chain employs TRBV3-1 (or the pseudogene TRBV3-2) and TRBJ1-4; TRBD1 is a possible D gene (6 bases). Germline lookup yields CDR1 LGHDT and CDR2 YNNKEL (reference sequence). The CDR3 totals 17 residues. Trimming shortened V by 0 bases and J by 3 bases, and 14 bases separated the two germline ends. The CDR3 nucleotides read TGTGCCAGCAGCCAAGACCCCACAGGGCTACCTAATGAAAAACTGTTTTTT. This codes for CASSQDPTGLPNEKLFF.

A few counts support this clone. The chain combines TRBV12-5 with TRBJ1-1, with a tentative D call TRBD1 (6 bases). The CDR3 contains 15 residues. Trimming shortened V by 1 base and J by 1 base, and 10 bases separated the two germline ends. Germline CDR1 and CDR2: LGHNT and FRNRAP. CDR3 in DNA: TGTGCTAGTGGTTTGGGGACAGCTACGAACACTGAAGCTTTCTTT. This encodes CASGLGTATNTEAFF.

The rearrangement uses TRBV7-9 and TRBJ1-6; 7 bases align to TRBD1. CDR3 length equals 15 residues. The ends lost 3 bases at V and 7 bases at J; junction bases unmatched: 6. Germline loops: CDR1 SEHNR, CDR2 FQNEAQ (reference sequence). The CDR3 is CASSLWTGPNSPLHF. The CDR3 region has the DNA TGTGCCAGCAGCTTGTGGACAGGACCCAATTCACCCCTCCACTTT. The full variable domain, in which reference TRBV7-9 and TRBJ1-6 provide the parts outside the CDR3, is DTGVSQNPRHKITKRGQNVTFRCDPISEHNRLYWYRQTLGQGPEFLTYFQNEAQLEKSRLLSDRFSAERPKGSFSTLEIQRTEQGDSAMYLCASSLWTGPNSPLHFGNGTRLTVT.

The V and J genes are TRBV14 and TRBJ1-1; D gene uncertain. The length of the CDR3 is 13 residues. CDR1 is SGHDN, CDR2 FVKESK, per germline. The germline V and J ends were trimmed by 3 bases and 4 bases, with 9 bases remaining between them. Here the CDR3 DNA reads TGTGCCAGCAGCCAGTTAGAAACCACTGAAGCTTTCTTT. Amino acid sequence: CASSQLETTEAFF.

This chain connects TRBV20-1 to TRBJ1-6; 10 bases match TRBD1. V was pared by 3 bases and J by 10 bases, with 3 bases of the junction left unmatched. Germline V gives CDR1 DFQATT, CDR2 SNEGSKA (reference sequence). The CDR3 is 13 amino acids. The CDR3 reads CSASRGQGSPLHF. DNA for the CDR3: TGCAGTGCTAGTAGGGGACAGGGGTCACCCCTCCACTTT.

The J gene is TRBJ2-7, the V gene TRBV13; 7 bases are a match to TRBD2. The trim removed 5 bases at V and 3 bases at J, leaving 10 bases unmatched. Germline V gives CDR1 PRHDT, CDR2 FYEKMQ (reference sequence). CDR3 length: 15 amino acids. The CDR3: CASSGREAGFYEQYF. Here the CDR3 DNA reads TGTGCCAGCAGCGGTCGGGAGGCGGGGTTCTACGAGCAGTACTTC.

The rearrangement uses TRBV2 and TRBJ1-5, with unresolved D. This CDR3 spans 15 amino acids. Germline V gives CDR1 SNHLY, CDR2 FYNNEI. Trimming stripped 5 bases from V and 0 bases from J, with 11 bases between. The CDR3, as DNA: TGTGCCAGCAGTAAACAGTTTGATAGCAATCAGCCCCAGCATTTT. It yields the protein CASSKQFDSNQPQHF.

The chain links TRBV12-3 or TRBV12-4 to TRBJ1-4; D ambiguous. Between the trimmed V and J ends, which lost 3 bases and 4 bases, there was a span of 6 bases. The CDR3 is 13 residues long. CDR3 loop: CASSLRDNEKLFF. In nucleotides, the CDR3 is TGTGCCAGCAGTTTGCGGGATAATGAAAAACTGTTTTTT.

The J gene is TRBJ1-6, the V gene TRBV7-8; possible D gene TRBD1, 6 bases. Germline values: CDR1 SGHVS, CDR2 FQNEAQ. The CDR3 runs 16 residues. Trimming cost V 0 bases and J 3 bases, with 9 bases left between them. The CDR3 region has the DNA TGTGCCAGCAGCTTAGCGGGGACATTCTATAATTCACCCCTCCACTTT. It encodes CASSLAGTFYNSPLHF.

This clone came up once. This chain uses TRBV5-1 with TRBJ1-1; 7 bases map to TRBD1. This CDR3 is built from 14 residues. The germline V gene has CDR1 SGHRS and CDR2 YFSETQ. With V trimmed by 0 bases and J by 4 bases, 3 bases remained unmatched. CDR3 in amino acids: CASSLGQGFTEAFF. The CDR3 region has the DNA TGCGCCAGCAGCTTGGGACAGGGCTTCACTGAAGCTTTCTTT.

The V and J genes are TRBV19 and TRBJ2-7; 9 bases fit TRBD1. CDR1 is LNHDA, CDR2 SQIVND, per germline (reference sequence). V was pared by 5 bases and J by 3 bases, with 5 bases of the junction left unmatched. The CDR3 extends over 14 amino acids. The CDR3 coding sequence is TGTGCCAGTAGTTCCGACAGGGGGTTCTACGAGCAGTACTTC. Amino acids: CASSSDRGFYEQYF. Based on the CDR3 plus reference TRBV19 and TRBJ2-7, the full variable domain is DGGITQSPKYLFRKEGQNVTLSCEQNLNHDAMYWYRQDPGQGLRLIYYSQIVNDFQKGDIAEGYSVSREKKESFPLTVTSAQKNPTAFYLCASSSDRGFYEQYFGPGTRLTVT.

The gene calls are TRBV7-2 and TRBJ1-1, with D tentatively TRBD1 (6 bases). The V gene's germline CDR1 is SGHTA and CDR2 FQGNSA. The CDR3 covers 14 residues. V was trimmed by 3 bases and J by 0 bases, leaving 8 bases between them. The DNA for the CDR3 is TGTGCCAGCAGCTTCACAGGGATGAACACTGAAGCTTTCTTT. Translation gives CASSFTGMNTEAFF.

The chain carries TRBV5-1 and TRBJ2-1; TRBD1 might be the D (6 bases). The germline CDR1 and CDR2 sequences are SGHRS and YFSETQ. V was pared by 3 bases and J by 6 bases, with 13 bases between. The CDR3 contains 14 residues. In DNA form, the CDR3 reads TGCGCCAGCAGCTCCCGGGACACGGGCAATGAGCAGTTCTTC. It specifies CASSSRDTGNEQFF.

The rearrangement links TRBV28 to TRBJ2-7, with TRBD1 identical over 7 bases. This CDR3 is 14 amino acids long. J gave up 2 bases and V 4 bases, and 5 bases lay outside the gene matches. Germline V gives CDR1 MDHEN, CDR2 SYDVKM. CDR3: CASSSTGTAYEQYF. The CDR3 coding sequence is TGTGCCAGCAGTTCGACCGGGACAGCCTACGAGCAGTACTTC.

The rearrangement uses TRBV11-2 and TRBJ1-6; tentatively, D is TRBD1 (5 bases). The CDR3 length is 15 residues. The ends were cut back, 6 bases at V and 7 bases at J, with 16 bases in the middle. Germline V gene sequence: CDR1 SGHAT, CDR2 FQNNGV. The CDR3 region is CASRRTTVPNSPLHF. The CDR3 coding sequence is TGTGCCAGCAGACGAACGACAGTTCCAAATTCACCCCTCCACTTT.

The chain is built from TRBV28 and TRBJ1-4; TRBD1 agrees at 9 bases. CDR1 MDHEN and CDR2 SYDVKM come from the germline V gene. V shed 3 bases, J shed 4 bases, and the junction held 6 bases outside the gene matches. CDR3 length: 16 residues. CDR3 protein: CASSLGGQGINEKLFF. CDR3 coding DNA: TGTGCCAGCAGTTTGGGGGGACAGGGAATTAATGAAAAACTGTTTTTT.

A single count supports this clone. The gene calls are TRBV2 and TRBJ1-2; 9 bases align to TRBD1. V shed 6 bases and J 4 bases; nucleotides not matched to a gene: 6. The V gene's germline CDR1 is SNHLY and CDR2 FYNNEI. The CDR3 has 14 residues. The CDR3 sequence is CASRRDRAGYGYTF. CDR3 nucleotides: TGTGCCAGCAGGAGGGACAGGGCGGGCTATGGCTACACCTTC.

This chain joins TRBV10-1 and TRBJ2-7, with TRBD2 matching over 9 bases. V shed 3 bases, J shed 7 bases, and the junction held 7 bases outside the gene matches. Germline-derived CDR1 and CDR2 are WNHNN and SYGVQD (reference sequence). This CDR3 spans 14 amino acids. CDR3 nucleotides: TGCGCCAGCAGTGAAGTAGCGGGAGTTGGGGAGCAGTACTTC. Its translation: CASSEVAGVGEQYF.

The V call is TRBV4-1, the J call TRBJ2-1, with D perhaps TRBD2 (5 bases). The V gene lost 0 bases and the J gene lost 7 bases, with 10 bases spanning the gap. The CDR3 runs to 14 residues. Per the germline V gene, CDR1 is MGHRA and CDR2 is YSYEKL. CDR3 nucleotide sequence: TGCGCCAGCAGCCAAGACCAATTAGCGAATGAGCAGTTCTTC. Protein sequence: CASSQDQLANEQFF.

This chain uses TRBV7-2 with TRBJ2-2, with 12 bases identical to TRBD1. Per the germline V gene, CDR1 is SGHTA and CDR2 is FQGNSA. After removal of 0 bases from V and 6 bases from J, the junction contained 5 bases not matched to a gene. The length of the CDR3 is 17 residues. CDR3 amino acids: CASSLARGQGAAGELFF. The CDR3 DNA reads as TGTGCCAGCAGCTTAGCGCGGGGACAGGGGGCCGCCGGGGAGCTGTTTTTT.

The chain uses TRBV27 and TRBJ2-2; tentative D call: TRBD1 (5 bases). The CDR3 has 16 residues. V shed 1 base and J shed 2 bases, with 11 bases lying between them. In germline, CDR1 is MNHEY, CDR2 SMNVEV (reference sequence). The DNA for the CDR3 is TGTGCCAGCAGTTTATGGGCAGGGCAAAACACCGGGGAGCTGTTTTTT. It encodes CASSLWAGQNTGELFF.

The CDR3 region is CASSGIQRGTEAFF. As DNA, the CDR3 is TGTGCCAGCAGTGGAATCCAACGGGGCACTGAAGCTTTCTTT. The rearrangement uses TRBV2 and TRBJ1-1; no firm D call. This CDR3 has 14 amino acids. V shed 4 bases and J shed 4 bases, with 13 bases lying between them. Looked up from germline, CDR1 is SNHLY and CDR2 is FYNNEI.

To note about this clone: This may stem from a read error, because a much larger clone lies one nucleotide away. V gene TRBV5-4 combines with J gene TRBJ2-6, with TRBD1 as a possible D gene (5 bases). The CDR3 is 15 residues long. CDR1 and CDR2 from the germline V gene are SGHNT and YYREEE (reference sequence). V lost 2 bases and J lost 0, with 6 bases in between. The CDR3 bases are TGTGCCAGCAGCTTAGGGGACTCTGGGGCCAACGTCCTGACTTTC. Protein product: CASSLGDSGANVLTF.

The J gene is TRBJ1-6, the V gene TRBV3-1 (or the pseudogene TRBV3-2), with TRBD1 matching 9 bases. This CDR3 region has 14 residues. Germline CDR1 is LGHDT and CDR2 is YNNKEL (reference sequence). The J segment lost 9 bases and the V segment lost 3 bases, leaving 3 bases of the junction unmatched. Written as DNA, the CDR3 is TGTGCCAGCAGCCAGAACAGGGGGCCTTCACCCCTCCACTTT. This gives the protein CASSQNRGPSPLHF.

CDR3 bases: TGTGCCAGCACCCTCGACGGGGTTTCGTATGGCTACACCTTC. It encodes CASTLDGVSYGYTF. The J gene is TRBJ1-2, the V gene TRBV7-2; D not certain. Trimming cost V 7 bases and J 5 bases, with 17 bases left between them. Germline V gene lookup returns CDR1 SGHTA and CDR2 FQGNSA. This CDR3 region has 14 residues.

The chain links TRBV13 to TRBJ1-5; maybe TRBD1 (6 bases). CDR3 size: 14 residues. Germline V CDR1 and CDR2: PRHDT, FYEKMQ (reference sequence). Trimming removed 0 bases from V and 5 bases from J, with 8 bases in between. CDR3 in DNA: TGTGCCAGCAGCTTAGGACAGGGTTATCAGCCCCAGCATTTT. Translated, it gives CASSLGQGYQPQHF.

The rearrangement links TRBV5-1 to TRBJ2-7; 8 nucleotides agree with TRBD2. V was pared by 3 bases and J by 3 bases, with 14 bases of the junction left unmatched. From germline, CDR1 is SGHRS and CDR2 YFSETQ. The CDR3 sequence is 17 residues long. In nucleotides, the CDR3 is TGCGCCAGCAGCTCCGCCCCGGGAGCGGGAGTAGGCTACGAGCAGTACTTC. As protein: CASSSAPGAGVGYEQYF.